These 3 T cell receptor beta chains came from one sample sequenced in a study of blood T cell repertoires in COVID-19. Assay: immunoSEQ multiplex PCR; the TCRdb copy retains only in-frame clones and omits some. Here the sample spans around 110,000 clones, less than 95% being singletons. The sample was peripheral blood. These receptors originate from a human donor with active COVID-19. The donor label of this sample is uncertain.

This clone was recorded only once. The chain has TRBV5-1 and TRBJ2-5; D is possibly TRBD1 (6 bases). The germline V gene has CDR1 SGHRS and CDR2 YFSETQ. This CDR3 region has 14 residues. Trimming cost V 0 bases and J 6 bases, with 12 bases left between them. CDR3 in amino acids: CASSLAAGEKTQYF. In DNA form, the CDR3 reads TGCGCCAGCAGCTTGGCGGCAGGGGAAAAGACCCAGTACTTC.

This chain joins TRBV6-5 and TRBJ2-5; 9 nucleotides match TRBD2. Germline V lookup: CDR1 MNHEY, CDR2 SVGAGI. The CDR3 length is 15 residues. Losses at the gene ends were 3 bases for V and 4 bases for J; bases not matched to a gene: 6. The CDR3 DNA is TGTGCCAGCAGTTATAGTGGCGGGGGGGCAGAGACCCAGTACTTC. Its translation: CASSYSGGGAETQYF.

The chain employs TRBV5-6 and TRBJ1-2; weak D call: TRBD1 (6 bases). The CDR3 is made up of 16 amino acids. V lost 1 base and J 7 bases, leaving 20 bases between the germline ends. From germline, CDR1 is SGHDT and CDR2 YYEEEE. CDR3 residues: CASSLSGIGRGLGYTF. The CDR3 bases are TGTGCCAGCAGCTTGTCGGGTATAGGCAGGGGCCTTGGCTACACCTTC.